The clone carrying this TCR delta chain was observed a handful of times. TCRdb has a much larger clone's protein, which differs at residue 13 from the translation of this DNA, likely because of a read error; what is shown is the protein translated from the DNA. Germline CDR1 is TSWWSYY and CDR2 is QGS. The CDR3 length is 16 residues. Flow sorting of PBMC yielded separate Vgamma9/Vdelta2+ and Vdelta2-negative gammadelta T cell populations for bulk repertoire analysis. This sample is drawn from a study of γδ T cells in repeated Plasmodium falciparum infection. TCRdb repeated clone calling on the multiplex PCR reads with CATT. The repertoire includes around 46,000 delta-chain clones, 1.5% to 2% of them detected once, and over 7% sits in the top ten.

This receptor was taken from a pool of human donors (malaria-infected and uninfected, not separated). The chain is built from TRDV1 and TRDJ1, with no clear D. Sequencing input: gamma-delta T cells from blood. The CDR3 loop reads CALGEHLSTYTDELIF. CDR3 in DNA: TGTGCTCTTGGGGAACACCTGTCTACTTACACCGATGAACTCATCTTT.